The T cell receptor (beta chain) under discussion was sequenced for a study of Graves' ophthalmopathy and Graves' hyperthyroidism. This clonotype has a count of ten or more. Ages of hyperthyroidism patients ran from 18 to 65, and their diagnoses were new, under 2 months' duration. RNA served as the template for amplifying TCR beta CDR3 regions. RT-PCR was first run with HTBI primers, then multiplex PCR in a second round. Using its own MiXCR run on the multiplex PCR reads, TCRdb lists one record per CDR3 protein. This table has roughly 610,000 distinct CDR3 sequences, 22% appearing once. Between the trimmed V and J ends, which lost 2 bases and 3 bases, there was a span of 10 bases. Germline CDR1 and CDR2: DFQATT and SNEGSKA (reference sequence). CDR3 size: 13 residues.

V is TRBV20-1 and J is TRBJ1-1; possibly TRBD1 for D (6 bases). The clonotype comes from a woman between 18 and 29 years old with stable Graves' hyperthyroidism. Some clones in this sample may be carry-over from other donors' samples. Sample: peripheral blood. The CDR3 here is CSARSGGHTEAFF. CDR3 coding DNA: TGCAGTGCTAGAAGTGGGGGCCACACTGAAGCTTTCTTT.